These 3 T cell receptor beta chains originate from one sample sequenced in a study of blood T cells in healthy people across ages. It was with a sample-barcoded 5' primer and a J-beta primer mix that a second PCR of about 6 to 11 cycles was run. TCRdb called the 5' RACE reads again in MiXCR, with one record for every CDR3 protein. Among about 560,000 distinct CDR3 sequences listed, 27% were seen once. The sample also formed part of further work on T cells of mothers and their children.

The specimen sequenced was blood. Source of these receptors: a boy between 2 and 10 years old in good health.

The chain is built from TRBV12-3 or TRBV12-4 and TRBJ2-3; TRBD1 matches 7 bases. With 8 bases clipped from V and 6 bases from J, the junction kept 14 bases outside the gene matches. The CDR3 consists of 15 residues. In nucleotides, the CDR3 is TGTGCCAGCTCTGTCGAGGGGGCAATTGGGGATACGCAGTATTTT. Translated: CASSVEGAIGDTQYF.

The sample holds many counts of this clonotype. The V and J genes are TRBV20-1 and TRBJ2-5; D gene ambiguous. Germline CDR1 and CDR2: DFQATT and SNEGSKA (reference sequence). The CDR3 consists of 13 residues. V dropped 5 bases and J dropped 1 base, with 11 bases sitting between them. CDR3 loop: CSAFLGGQETQYF. In DNA, the CDR3 is TGCAGTGCTTTCCTGGGCGGCCAAGAGACCCAGTACTTC.

The chain is built from TRBV2 and TRBJ2-5; 8 bases are shared with TRBD2. The trim removed 5 bases at V and 2 bases at J, leaving 7 bases unmatched. Germline values: CDR1 SNHLY, CDR2 FYNNEI. The CDR3 covers 15 residues. CDR3 residues: CASSRGLGSQETQYF. The CDR3 nucleotides read TGTGCCAGCAGTAGGGGACTAGGGTCACAAGAGACCCAGTACTTC.